This T cell receptor (beta chain) was identified during a study of response to subunit inactivated influenza vaccine. Study results and limitations: The authors suggested that every seasonal influenza vaccination recruits few new T cells.

Germline CDR1 and CDR2: SEHNR and FQNEAQ (reference sequence). Trimming removed 5 bases from V and 6 bases from J, with 17 bases in between. The length of the CDR3 is 14 residues. There are a few counts of this clonotype. Its antigen is currently unknown. TCRdb fed the RT-PCR reads into MiXCR, producing one record per CDR3 protein. The sample carries about 540,000 distinct CDR3 sequences, 20% to 25% recorded once. These data are also associated with another study on T cells expressing NK-cell markers. From that paper: With UMIs, 5'RACE template switching was used to make TCR beta cDNA. Beta-chain profiling covered CD3+CD56+NKG2C+, CD3+CD56+NKG2C- and CD3+CD56-NKG2C+ sorted subsets. The eight sequenced donors comprised seven who were HCMV-seropositive and one who was seronegative.

This sequence joins TRBV7-9 and TRBJ2-7; D unresolved. This clonotype was obtained from a man aged 50-60 years who received an inactivated influenza vaccine. The sequencing used CD4+ T cells sorted from PBMCs, collected about 11 days after vaccination. The CDR3 bases are TGTGCCAGCAGCCGTAATGCAGGCGACGGCGAGCAGTACTTC. Its protein is CASSRNAGDGEQYF.